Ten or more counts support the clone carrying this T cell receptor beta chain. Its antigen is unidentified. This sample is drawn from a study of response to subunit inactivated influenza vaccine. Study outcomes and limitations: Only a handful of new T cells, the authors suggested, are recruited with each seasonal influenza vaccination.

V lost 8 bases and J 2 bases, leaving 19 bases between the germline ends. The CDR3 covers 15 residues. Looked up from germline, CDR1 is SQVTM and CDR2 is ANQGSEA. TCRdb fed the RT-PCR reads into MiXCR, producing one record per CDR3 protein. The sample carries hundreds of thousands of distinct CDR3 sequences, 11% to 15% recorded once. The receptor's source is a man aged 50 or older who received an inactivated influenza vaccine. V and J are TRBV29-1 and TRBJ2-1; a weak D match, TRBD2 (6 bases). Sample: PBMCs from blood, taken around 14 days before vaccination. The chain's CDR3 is CSTLLADLPYNEQFF. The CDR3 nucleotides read TGCAGCACCCTTTTAGCGGACCTCCCCTACAATGAGCAGTTCTTC.